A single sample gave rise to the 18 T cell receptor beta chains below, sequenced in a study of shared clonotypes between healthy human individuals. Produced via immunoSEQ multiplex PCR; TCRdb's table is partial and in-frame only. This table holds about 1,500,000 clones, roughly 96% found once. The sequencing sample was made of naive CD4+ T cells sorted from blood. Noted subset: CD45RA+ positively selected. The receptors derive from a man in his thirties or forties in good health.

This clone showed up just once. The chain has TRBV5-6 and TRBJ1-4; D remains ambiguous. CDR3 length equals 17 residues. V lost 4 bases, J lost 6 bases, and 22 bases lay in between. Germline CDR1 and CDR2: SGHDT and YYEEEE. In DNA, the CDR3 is TGTGCCAGCAGCACCTATCGTATCGAACGGCACGATGAAAAACTGTTTTTT. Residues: CASSTYRIERHDEKLFF.

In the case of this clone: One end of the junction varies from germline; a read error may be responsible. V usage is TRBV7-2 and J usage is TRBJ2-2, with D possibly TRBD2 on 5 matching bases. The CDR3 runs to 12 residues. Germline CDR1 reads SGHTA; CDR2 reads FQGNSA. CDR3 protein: CASSRAGGQLFF. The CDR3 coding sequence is TGTGCCAGCAGCAGGGCGGGCGGGCAGCTGTTTTTT.

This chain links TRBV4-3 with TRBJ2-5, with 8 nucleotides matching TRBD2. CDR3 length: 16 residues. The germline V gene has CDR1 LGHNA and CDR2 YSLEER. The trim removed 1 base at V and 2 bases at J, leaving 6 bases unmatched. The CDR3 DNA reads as TGCGCCAGCAGCCAAGGACCCAGCGGGGGACAAGAGACCCAGTACTTC. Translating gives CASSQGPSGGQETQYF.

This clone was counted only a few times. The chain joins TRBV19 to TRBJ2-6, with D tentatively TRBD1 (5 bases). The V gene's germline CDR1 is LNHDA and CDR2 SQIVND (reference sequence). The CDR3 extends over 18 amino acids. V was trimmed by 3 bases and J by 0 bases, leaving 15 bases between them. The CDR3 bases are TGTGCCAGTAGTATCATCGGCAGGGCCGGCTCTGGGGCCAACGTCCTGACTTTC. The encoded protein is CASSIIGRAGSGANVLTF. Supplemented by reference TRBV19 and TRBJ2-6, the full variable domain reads DGGITQSPKYLFRKEGQNVTLSCEQNLNHDAMYWYRQDPGQGLRLIYYSQIVNDFQKGDIAEGYSVSREKKESFPLTVTSAQKNPTAFYLCASSIIGRAGSGANVLTFGAGSRLTVL.

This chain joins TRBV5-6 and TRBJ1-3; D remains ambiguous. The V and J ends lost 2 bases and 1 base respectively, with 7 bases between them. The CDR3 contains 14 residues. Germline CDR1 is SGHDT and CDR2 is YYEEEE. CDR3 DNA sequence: TGTGCCAGCAGCTTTAGCGGGTCTGGAAACACCATATATTTT. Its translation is CASSFSGSGNTIYF.

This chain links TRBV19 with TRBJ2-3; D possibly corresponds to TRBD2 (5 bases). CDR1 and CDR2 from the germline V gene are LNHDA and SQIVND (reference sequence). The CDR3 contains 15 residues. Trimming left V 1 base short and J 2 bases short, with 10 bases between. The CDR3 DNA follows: TGTGCCAGTAGTATAGGACTATGGGTCACAGATACGCAGTATTTT. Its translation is CASSIGLWVTDTQYF.

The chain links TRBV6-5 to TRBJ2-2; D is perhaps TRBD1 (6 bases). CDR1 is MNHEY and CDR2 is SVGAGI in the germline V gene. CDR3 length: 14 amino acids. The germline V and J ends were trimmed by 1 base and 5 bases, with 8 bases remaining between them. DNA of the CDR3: TGTGCCAGCAGTTACTTCCAGGGGACCGGGGAGCTGTTTTTT. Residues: CASSYFQGTGELFF.

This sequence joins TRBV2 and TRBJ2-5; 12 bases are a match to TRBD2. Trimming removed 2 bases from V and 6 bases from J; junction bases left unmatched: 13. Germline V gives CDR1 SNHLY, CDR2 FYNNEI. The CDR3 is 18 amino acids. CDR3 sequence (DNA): TGTGCCAGCAGTGAATTTTTGGTGGCTAGCGGGAGGGGGAAGACCCAGTACTTC. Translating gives CASSEFLVASGRGKTQYF.

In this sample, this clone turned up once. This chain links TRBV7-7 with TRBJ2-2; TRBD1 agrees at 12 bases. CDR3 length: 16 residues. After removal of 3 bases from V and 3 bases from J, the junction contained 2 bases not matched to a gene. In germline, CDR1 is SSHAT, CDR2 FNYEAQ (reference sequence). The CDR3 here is CASSLWDRGHTGELFF. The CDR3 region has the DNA TGTGCCAGCAGCTTGTGGGACAGGGGGCACACCGGGGAGCTGTTTTTT. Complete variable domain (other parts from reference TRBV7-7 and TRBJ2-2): GAGVSQSPRYKVTKRGQDVTLRCDPISSHATLYWYQQALGQGPEFLTYFNYEAQPDKSGLPSDRFSAERPEGSISTLTIQRTEQRDSAMYRCASSLWDRGHTGELFFGEGSRLTVL.

CDR3 in amino acids: CASRIPGQGMMEQFF. The DNA of the CDR3 is TGTGCCAGCAGAATACCGGGACAGGGTATGATGGAGCAGTTCTTC. V and J are TRBV11-2 and TRBJ2-1; 9 nucleotides match TRBD1. Unmatched junction bases numbered 13, after V lost 6 bases and J lost 10 bases. The germline V gene has CDR1 SGHAT and CDR2 FQNNGV. This CDR3 contains 15 residues.

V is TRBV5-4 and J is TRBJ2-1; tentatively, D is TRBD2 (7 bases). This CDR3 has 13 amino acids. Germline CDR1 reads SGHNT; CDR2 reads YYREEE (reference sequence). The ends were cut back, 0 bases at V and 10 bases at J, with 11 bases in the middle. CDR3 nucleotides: TGTGCCAGCAGCTTGGGAAAGGGGGGGGAGCAGTTCTTC. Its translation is CASSLGKGGEQFF.

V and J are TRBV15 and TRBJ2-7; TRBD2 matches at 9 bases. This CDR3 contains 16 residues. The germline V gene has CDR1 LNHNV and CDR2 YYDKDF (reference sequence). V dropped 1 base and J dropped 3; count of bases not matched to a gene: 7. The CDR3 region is CATSRALAGRLYEQYF. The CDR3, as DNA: TGTGCCACCAGCAGAGCACTAGCGGGCAGACTCTACGAGCAGTACTTC.

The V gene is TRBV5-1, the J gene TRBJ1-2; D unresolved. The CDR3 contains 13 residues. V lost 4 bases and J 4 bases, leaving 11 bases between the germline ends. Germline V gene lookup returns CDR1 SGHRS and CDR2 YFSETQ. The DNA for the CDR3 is TGCGCCAGCAGCCCCCTGACGACCTATGGCTACACCTTC. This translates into CASSPLTTYGYTF.

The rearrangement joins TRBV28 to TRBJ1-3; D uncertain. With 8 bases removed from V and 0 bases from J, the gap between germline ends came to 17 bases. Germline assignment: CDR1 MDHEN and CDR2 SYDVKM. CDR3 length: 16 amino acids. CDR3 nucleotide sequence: TGTGCCAGCGCTAATTTGGCAGGAGGCTCTGGAAACACCATATATTTT. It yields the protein CASANLAGGSGNTIYF.

The CDR3 sequence is CASSPVGVQETQYF. The CDR3 region has the DNA TGTGCCAGCAGTCCGGTCGGGGTTCAGGAGACCCAGTACTTC. The chain joins TRBV5-4 to TRBJ2-5; D is possibly TRBD2 (5 bases). CDR1 and CDR2 (germline): SGHNT, YYREEE (reference sequence). Trimming took off 5 bases at V and 5 bases at J, with 16 bases between the two ends. The CDR3 loop spans 14 amino acids.

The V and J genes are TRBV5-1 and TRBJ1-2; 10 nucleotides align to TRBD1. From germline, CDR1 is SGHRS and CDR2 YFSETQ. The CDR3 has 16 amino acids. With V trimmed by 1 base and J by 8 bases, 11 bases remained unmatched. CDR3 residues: CASSLMTGGALGGYTF. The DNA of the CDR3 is TGCGCCAGCAGCTTGATGACAGGGGGCGCTTTGGGCGGCTACACCTTC.

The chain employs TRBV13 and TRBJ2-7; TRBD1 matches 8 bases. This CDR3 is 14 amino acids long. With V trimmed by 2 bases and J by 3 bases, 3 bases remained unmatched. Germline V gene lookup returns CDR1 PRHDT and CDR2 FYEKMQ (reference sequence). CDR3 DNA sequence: TGTGCCAGCAGCTTACTGGGACAGGACTACGAGCAGTACTTC. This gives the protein CASSLLGQDYEQYF.

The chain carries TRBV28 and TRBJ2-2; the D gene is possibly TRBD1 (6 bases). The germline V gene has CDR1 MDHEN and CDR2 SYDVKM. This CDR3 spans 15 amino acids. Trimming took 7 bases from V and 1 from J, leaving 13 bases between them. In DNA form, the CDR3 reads TGTGCCAGCAAATTTATGACAGGGAACACCGGGGAGCTGTTTTTT. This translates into CASKFMTGNTGELFF. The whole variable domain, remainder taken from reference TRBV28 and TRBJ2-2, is DVKVTQSSRYLVKRTGEKVFLECVQDMDHENMFWYRQDPGLGLRLIYFSYDVKMKEKGDIPEGYSVSREKKERFSLILESASTNQTSMYLCASKFMTGNTGELFFGEGSRLTVL.